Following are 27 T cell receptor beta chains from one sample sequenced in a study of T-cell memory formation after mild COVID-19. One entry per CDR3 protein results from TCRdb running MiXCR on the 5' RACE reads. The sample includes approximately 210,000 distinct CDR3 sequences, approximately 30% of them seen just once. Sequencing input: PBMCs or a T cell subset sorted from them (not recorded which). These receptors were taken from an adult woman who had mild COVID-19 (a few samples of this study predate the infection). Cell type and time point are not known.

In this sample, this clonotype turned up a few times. Here the CDR3 reads CASTKTGGLDTQYF. The DNA for the CDR3 is TGTGCCAGCACCAAGACAGGGGGCTTAGATACGCAGTATTTT. The J gene is TRBJ2-3, the V gene TRBV12-3 or TRBV12-4; 10 bases match TRBD1. The V gene end was trimmed by 7 bases and the J gene end by 5 bases; junction bases not matched to a gene: 6. This CDR3 spans 14 amino acids.

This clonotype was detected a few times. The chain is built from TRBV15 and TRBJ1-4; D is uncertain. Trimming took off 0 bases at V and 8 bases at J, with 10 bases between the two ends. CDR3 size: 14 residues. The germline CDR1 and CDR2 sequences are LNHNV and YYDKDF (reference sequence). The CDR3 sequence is CATSRDRIGEKLFF. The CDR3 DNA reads TGTGCCACCAGCAGAGACAGGATCGGGGAAAAACTGTTTTTT.

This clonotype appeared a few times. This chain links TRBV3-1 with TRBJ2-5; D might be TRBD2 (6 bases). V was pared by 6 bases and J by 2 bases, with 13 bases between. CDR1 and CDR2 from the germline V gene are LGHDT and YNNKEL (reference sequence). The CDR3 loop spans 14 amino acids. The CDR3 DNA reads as TGTGCCAGCAGGGGACTGCCTACTCAAGAGACCCAGTACTTC. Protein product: CASRGLPTQETQYF.

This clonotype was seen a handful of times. This chain's CDR3 is CASSQDHRGEQYF. DNA of the CDR3: TGCGCCAGCAGCCAAGATCACAGGGGCGAGCAGTACTTC. This sequence joins TRBV4-1 and TRBJ2-7; TRBD1 matches 7 bases. The J segment lost 6 bases and the V segment lost 0 bases, leaving 2 bases of the junction unmatched. The CDR3 is 13 amino acids. The germline V gene encodes CDR1 MGHRA and CDR2 YSYEKL.

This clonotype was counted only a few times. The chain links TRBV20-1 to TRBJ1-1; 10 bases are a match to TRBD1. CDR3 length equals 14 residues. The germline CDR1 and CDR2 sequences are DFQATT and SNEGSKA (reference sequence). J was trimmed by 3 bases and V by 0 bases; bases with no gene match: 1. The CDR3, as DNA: TGCAGTGCTAGAGAAGGACAGGGGGACACTGAAGCTTTCTTT. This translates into CSAREGQGDTEAFF.

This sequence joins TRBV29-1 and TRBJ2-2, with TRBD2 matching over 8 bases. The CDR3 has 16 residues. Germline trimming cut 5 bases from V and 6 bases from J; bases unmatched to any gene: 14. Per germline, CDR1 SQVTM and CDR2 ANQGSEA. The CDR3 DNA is TGCAGCGTTTACCCCGGGACTAGTTCTTTGGCCGGGGAGCTGTTTTTT. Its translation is CSVYPGTSSLAGELFF.

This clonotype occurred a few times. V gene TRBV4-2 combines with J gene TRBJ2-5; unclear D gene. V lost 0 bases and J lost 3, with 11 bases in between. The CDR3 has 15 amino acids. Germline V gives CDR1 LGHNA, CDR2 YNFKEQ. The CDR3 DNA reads TGTGCCAGCAGCCAAGATAGAACAGTCAAAGAGACCCAGTACTTC. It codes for CASSQDRTVKETQYF.

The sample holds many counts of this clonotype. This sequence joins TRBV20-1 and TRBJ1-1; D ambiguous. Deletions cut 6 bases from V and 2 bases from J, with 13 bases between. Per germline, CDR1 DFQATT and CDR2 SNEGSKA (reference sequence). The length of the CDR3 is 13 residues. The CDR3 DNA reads TGCAGTGCCTGGGAACAGACAAACACTGAAGCTTTCTTT. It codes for CSAWEQTNTEAFF.

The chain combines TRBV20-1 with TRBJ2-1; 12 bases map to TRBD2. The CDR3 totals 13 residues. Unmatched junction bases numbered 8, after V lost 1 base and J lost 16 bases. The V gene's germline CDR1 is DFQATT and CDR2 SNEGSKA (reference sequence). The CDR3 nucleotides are TGCAGTGCTAGAGTCCCTAGCGGGGGGGCGGAATTCTTC. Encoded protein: CSARVPSGGAEFF.

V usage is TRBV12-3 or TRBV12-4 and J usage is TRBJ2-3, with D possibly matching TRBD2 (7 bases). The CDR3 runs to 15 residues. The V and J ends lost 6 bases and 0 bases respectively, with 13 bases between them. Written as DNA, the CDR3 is TGTGCCAGCAGCCGGCGCGGGGGCAGCACAGATACGCAGTATTTT. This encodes CASSRRGGSTDTQYF.

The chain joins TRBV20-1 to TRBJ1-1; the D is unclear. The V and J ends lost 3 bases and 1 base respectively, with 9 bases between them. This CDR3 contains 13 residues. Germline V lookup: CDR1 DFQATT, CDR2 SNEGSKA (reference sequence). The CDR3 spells CSASFSGNTEAFF. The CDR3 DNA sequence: TGCAGTGCTAGTTTTTCCGGGAACACTGAAGCTTTCTTT.

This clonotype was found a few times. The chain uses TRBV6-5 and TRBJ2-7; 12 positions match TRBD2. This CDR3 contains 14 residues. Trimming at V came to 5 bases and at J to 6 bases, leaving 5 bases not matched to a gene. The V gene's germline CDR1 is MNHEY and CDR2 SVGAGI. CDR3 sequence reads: CASSRLAGDGEQYF. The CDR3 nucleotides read TGTGCCAGCAGTAGACTAGCGGGAGACGGCGAGCAGTACTTC.

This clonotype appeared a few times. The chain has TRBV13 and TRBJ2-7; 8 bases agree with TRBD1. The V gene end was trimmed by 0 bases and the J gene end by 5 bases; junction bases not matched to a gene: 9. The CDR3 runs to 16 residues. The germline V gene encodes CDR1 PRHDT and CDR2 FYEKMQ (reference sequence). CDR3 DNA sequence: TGTGCCAGCAGCTTAGGGCAGGGGGCGCTTCTAGACGAGCAGTACTTC. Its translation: CASSLGQGALLDEQYF.

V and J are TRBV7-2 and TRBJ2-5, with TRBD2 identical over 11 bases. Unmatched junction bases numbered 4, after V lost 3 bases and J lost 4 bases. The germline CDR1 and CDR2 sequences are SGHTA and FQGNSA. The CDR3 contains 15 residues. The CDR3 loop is CASSLTSGTRETQYF. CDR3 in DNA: TGTGCCAGCAGCTTGACTAGCGGGACCCGAGAGACCCAGTACTTC.

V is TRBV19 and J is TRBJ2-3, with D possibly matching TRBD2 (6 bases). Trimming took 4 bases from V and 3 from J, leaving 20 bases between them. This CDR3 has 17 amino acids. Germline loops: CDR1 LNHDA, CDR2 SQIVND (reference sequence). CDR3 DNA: TGTGCCAGTAGTAGTCCCCCAGGGCGGGGTCGAACAGATACGCAGTATTTT. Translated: CASSSPPGRGRTDTQYF.

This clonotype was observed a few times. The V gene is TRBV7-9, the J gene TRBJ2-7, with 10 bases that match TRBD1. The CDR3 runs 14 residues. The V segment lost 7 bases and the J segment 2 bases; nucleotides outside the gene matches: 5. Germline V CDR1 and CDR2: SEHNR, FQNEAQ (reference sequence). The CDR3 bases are TGTGCCAGCAATCCGGACAGGGGGGCCTACGAGCAGTACTTC. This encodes CASNPDRGAYEQYF.

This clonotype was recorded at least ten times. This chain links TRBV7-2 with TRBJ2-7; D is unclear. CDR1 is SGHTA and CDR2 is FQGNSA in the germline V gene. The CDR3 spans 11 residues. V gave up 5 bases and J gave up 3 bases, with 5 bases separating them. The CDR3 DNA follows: TGTGCCAGCAGCCTCAACTACGAGCAGTACTTC. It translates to CASSLNYEQYF. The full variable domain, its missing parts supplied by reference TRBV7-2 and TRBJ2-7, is GAGVSQSPSNKVTEKGKDVELRCDPISGHTALYWYRQSLGQGLEFLIYFQGNSAPDKSGLPSDRFSAERTGGSVSTLTIQRTQQEDSAVYLCASSLNYEQYFGPGTRLTVT.

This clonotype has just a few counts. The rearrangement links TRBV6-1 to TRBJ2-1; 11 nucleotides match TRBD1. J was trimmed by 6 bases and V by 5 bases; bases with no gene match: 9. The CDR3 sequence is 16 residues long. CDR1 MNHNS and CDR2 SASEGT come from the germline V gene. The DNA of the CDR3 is TGTGCCAGCAGTCTACCCGGGACAGGGGGTGGCAATGAGCAGTTCTTC. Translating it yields CASSLPGTGGGNEQFF.

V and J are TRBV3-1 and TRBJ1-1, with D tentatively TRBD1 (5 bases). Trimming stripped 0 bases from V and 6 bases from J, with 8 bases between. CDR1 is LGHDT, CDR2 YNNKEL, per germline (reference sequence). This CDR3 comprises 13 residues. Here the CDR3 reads CASSQDLGAEAFF. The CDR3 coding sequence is TGTGCCAGCAGCCAAGATCTGGGGGCTGAAGCTTTCTTT.

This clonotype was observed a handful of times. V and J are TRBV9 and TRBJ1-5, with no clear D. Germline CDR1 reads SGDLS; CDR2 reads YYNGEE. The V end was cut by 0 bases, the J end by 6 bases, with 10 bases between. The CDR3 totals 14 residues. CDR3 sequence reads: CASSVEGKSQPQHF. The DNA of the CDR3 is TGTGCCAGCAGCGTAGAAGGGAAGAGTCAGCCCCAGCATTTT.

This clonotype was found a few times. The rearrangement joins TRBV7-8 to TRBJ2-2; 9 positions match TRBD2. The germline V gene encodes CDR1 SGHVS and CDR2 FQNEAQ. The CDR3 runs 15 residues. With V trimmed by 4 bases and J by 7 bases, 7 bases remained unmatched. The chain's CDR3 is CASSYRGGASGELFF. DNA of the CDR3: TGTGCCAGCAGCTACCGCGGGGGGGCTAGCGGGGAGCTGTTTTTT. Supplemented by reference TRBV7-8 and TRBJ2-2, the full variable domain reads GAGVSQSPRYKVAKRGQDVALRCDPISGHVSLFWYQQALGQGPEFLTYFQNEAQLDKSGLPSDRFFAERPEGSVSTLKIQRTQQEDSAVYLCASSYRGGASGELFFGEGSRLTVL.

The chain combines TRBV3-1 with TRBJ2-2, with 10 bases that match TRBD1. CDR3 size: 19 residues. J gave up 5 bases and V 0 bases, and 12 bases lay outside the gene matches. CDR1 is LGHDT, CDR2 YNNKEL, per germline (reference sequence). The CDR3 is CASSQDLRPGQGMTGELFF. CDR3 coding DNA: TGTGCCAGCAGCCAAGATCTTCGTCCGGGACAGGGGATGACCGGGGAGCTGTTTTTT.

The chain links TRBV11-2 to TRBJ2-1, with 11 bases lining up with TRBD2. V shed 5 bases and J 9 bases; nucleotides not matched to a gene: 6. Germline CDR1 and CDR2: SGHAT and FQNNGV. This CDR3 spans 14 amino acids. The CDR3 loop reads CASSTPGLAVEQFF. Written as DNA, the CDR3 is TGTGCCAGCAGCACACCGGGACTAGCGGTTGAGCAGTTCTTC.

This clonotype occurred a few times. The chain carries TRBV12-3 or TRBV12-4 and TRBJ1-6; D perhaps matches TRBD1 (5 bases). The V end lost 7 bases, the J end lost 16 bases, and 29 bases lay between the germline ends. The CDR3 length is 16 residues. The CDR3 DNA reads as TGTGCCAGCACTCCATCGCCGGGAAAGGGGCCCCAGACTCTCCACTTT. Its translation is CASTPSPGKGPQTLHF.

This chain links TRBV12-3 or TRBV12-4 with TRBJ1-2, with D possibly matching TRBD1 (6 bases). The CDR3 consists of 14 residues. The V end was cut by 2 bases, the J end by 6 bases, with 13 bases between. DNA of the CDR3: TGTGCCAGCAGTTTACGGAGGGGGGCGAATGGCTACACCTTC. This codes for CASSLRRGANGYTF.

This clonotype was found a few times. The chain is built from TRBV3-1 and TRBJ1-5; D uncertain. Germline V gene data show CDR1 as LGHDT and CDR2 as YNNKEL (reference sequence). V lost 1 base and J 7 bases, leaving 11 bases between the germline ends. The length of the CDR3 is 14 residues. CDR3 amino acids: CASSQGAGGQPQHF. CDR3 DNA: TGTGCCAGCAGCCAAGGGGCAGGAGGACAGCCCCAGCATTTT.

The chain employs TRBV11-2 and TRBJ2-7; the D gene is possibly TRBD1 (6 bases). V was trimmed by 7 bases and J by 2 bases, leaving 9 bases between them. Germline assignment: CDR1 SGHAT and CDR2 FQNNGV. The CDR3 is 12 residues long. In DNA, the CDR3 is TGTGCCAGCAAGGGGGTTCCCTACGAGCAGTACTTC. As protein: CASKGVPYEQYF.